This T cell receptor (beta chain) was found in a study of blood T cell repertoires in COVID-19. The repertoire was sequenced with immunoSEQ multiplex PCR; TCRdb's copy has only in-frame clones and lacks some. The repertoire consists of about 290,000 clones, with 70% to 90% occurring once and the leading ten covering approximately 4.1%. After removal of 8 bases from V and 2 bases from J, the junction contained 8 bases not matched to a gene. CDR1 is MNHEY and CDR2 is SVGAGI in the germline V gene. This CDR3 has 15 residues. The chain has TRBV6-5 and TRBJ2-3; 9 nucleotides line up with TRBD2. This clonotype was obtained from a woman aged 45 to 65 with active or convalescent COVID-19. The material sequenced was peripheral blood. The CDR3 sequence: CASRNPSGATDTQYF. The CDR3 nucleotides read TGTGCCAGCCGGAATCCTAGCGGGGCCACAGATACGCAGTATTTT.